This T cell receptor beta chain was obtained from a study of T cells in Graves' hyperthyroidism and ophthalmopathy. As for this clonotype: What it binds is not known.

This CDR3 contains 13 residues. V dropped 0 bases and J dropped 6 bases, with 9 bases sitting between them. RNA transcripts gave rise to amplified TCR beta CDR3 regions. The TCR CDR3 first-round RT-PCR relied on the HTBI primer set. Via MiXCR, TCRdb re-called the multiplex PCR reads, giving one row per CDR3 protein. Counted here are approximately 330,000 distinct CDR3 sequences, roughly an eighth occurring once; the ten biggest clones make up 34%. Study outcomes and limitations: A model of 13 V-J pairs discriminated ophthalmopathy from stable hyperthyroidism.

The specimen sequenced was blood. The TCR originated in a woman in her thirties or forties with Graves' ophthalmopathy. This chain links TRBV12-3 or TRBV12-4 with TRBJ2-7; TRBD2 might be the D (6 bases). DNA for the CDR3: TGTGCCAGCAGTTTAGCGACTAGGGGCGAGCAGTACTTC. It is translated as CASSLATRGEQYF.